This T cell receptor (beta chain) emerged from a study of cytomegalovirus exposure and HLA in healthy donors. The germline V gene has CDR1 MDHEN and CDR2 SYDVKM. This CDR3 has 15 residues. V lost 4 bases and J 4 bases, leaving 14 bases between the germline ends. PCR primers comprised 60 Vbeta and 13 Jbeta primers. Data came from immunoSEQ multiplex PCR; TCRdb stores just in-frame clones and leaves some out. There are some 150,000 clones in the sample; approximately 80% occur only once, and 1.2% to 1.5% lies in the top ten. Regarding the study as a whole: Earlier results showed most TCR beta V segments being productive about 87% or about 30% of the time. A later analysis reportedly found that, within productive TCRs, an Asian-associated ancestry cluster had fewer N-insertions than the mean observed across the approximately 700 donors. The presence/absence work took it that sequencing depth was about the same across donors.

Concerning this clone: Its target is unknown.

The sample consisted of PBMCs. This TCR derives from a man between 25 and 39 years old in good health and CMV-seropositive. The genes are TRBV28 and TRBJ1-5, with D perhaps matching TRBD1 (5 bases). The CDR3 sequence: CASSSPFSGNQPQHF. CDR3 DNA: TGTGCCAGCAGTTCCCCCTTTTCAGGGAATCAGCCCCAGCATTTT.